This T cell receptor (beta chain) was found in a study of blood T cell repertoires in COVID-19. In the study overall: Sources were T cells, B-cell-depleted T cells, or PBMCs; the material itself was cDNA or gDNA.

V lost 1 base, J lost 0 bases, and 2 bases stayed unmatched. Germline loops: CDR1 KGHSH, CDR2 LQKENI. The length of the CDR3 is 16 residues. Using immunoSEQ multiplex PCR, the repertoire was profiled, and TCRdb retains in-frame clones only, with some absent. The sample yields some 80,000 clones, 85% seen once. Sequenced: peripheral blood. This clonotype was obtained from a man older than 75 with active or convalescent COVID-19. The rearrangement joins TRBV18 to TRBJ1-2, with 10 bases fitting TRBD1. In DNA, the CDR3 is TGTGCCAGCTCACCACTTGGACAGGGGGCTAACTATGGCTACACCTTC. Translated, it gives CASSPLGQGANYGYTF.